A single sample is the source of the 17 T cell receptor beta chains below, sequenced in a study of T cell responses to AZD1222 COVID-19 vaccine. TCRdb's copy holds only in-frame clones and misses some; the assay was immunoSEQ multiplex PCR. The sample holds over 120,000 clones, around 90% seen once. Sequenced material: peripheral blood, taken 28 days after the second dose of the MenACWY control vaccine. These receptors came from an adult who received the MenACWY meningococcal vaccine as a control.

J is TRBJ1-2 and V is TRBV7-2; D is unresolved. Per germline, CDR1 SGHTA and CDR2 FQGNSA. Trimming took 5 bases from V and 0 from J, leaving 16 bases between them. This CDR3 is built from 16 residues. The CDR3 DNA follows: TGTGCCAGCAGCCATGTCCTGAGAAGAACTAACTATGGCTACACCTTC. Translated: CASSHVLRRTNYGYTF. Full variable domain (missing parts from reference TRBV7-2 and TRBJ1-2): GAGVSQSPSNKVTEKGKDVELRCDPISGHTALYWYRQSLGQGLEFLIYFQGNSAPDKSGLPSDRFSAERTGGSVSTLTIQRTQQEDSAVYLCASSHVLRRTNYGYTFGSGTRLTVV.

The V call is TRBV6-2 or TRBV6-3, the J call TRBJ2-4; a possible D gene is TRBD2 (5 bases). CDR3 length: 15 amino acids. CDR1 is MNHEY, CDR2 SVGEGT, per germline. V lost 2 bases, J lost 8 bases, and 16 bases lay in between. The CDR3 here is CASSYNTRGRDIQYF. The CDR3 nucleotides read TGTGCCAGCAGTTACAATACTAGAGGGAGAGACATTCAGTACTTC.

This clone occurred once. CDR3 DNA: TGTGCCAGCTCATCGCAAAACAGGGCTGGAAACACCATATATTTT. Its translation: CASSSQNRAGNTIYF. The V call is TRBV18, the J call TRBJ1-3; D possibly corresponds to TRBD1 (6 bases). V lost 5 bases, J lost 2 bases, and 13 bases lay in between. The CDR3 totals 15 residues. Germline lookup yields CDR1 KGHSH and CDR2 LQKENI. Supplemented by reference TRBV18 and TRBJ1-3, the full variable domain reads NAGVMQNPRHLVRRRGQEARLRCSPMKGHSHVYWYRQLPEEGLKFMVYLQKENIIDESGMPKERFSAEFPKEGPSILRIQQVVRGDSAAYFCASSSQNRAGNTIYFGEGSWLTVV.

In nucleotides, the CDR3 is TGTGCCAGCAGCTTCGGACAGGGCGTCTATGGCTACACCTTC. This translates into CASSFGQGVYGYTF. This chain joins TRBV7-3 and TRBJ1-2, with 8 bases matching TRBD1. Germline V gene lookup returns CDR1 SGHTA and CDR2 FQGTGA. With V trimmed by 3 bases and J by 4 bases, 4 bases remained unmatched. CDR3 size: 14 residues.

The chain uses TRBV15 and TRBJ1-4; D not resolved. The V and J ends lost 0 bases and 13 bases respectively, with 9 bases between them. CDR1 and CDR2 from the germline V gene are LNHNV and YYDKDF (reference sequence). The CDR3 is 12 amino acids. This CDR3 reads CATSRDAGGLFF. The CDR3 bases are TGTGCCACCAGCAGAGATGCGGGTGGACTGTTTTTT.

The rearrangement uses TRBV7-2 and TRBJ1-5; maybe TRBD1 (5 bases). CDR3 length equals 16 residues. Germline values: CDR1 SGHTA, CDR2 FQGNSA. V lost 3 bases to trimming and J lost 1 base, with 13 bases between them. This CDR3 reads CASSLGTAPSNQPQHF. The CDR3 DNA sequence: TGTGCCAGCAGCTTGGGGACGGCCCCAAGCAATCAGCCCCAGCATTTT. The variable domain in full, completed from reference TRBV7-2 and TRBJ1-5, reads GAGVSQSPSNKVTEKGKDVELRCDPISGHTALYWYRQSLGQGLEFLIYFQGNSAPDKSGLPSDRFSAERTGGSVSTLTIQRTQQEDSAVYLCASSLGTAPSNQPQHFGDGTRLSIL.

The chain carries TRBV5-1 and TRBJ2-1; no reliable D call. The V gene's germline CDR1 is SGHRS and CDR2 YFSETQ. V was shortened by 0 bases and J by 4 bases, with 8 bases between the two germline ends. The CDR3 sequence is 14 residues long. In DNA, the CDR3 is TGCGCCAGCAGCTTGGCGGCCGTATACAATGAGCAGTTCTTC. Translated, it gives CASSLAAVYNEQFF.

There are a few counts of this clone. CDR3: CASSLGVAGGQETQYF. As DNA, the CDR3 is TGCGCCAGCAGCTTGGGGGTAGCGGGAGGCCAAGAGACCCAGTACTTC. The gene calls are TRBV5-1 and TRBJ2-5, with 10 nucleotides matching TRBD2. The V and J ends lost 0 bases and 1 base, in that order; junction bases with no gene match: 3. Germline lookup yields CDR1 SGHRS and CDR2 YFSETQ. This CDR3 is built from 16 residues.

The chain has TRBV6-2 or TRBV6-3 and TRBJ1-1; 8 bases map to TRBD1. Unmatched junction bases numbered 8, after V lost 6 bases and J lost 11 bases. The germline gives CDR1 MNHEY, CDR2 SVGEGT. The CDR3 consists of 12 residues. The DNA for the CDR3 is TGTGCCAGCAGCCTCACCGACAGGGGTGCTTTCTTT. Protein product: CASSLTDRGAFF.

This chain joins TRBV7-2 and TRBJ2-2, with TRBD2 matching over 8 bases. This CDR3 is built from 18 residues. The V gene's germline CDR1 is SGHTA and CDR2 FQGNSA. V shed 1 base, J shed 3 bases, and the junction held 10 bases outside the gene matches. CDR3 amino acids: CASSLEAGLASYTGELFF. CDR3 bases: TGTGCCAGCAGCTTAGAGGCCGGACTAGCTTCCTACACCGGGGAGCTGTTTTTT.

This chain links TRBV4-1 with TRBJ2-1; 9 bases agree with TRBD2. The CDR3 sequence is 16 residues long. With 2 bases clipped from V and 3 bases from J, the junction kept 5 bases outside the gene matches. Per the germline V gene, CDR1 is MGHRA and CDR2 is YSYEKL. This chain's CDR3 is CASSQPLTSGYNEQFF. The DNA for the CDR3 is TGCGCCAGCAGCCAACCCCTGACTAGCGGCTACAATGAGCAGTTCTTC.

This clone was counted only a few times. DNA for the CDR3: TGTGCCAGCAGCGTAGCTGATCGGAACAATGAGCAGTTCTTC. Translation: CASSVADRNNEQFF. J is TRBJ2-1 and V is TRBV9, with no clear D. The CDR3 is made up of 14 amino acids. Trimming pared 0 bases from V and 5 bases from J, leaving 9 bases between. Germline values: CDR1 SGDLS, CDR2 YYNGEE.

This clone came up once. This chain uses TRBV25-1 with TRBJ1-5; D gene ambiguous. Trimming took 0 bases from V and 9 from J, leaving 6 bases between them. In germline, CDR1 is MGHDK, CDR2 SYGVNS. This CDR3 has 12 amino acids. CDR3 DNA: TGTGCCAGCAGTGAATATAATGGGCCCCAGCATTTT. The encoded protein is CASSEYNGPQHF. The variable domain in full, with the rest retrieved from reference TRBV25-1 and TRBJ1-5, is EADIYQTPRYLVIGTGKKITLECSQTMGHDKMYWYQQDPGMELHLIHYSYGVNSTEKGDLSSESTVSRIRTEHFPLTLESARPSHTSQYLCASSEYNGPQHFGDGTRLSIL.

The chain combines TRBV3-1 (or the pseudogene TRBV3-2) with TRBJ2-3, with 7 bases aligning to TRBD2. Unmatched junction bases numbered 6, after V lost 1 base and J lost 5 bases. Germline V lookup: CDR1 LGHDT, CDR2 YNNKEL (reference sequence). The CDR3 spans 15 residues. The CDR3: CASSQALAVVDTQYF. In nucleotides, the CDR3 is TGTGCCAGCAGCCAAGCTCTAGCGGTGGTAGATACGCAGTATTTT.

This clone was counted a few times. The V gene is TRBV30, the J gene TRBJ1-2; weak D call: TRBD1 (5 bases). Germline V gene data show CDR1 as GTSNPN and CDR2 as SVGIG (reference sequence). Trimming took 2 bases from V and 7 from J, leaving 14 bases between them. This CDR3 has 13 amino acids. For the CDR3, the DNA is TGTGCCTGGAGTCAGGGACCCACCCGTGGCTACACCTTC. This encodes CAWSQGPTRGYTF.

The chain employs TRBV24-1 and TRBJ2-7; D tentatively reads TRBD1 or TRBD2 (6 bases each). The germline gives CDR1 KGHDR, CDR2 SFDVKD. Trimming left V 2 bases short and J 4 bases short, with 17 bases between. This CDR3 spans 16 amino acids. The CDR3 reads CATSDSRKGGFYEQYF. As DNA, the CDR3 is TGTGCCACCAGTGATTCCCGAAAGGGGGGTTTTTACGAGCAGTACTTC.

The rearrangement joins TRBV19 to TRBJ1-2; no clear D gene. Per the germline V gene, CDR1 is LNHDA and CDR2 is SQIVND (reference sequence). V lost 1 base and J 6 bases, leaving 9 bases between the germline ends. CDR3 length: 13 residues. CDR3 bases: TGTGCCAGTAGTATAGGGGTGGGCGATGGCTACACCTTC. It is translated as CASSIGVGDGYTF.